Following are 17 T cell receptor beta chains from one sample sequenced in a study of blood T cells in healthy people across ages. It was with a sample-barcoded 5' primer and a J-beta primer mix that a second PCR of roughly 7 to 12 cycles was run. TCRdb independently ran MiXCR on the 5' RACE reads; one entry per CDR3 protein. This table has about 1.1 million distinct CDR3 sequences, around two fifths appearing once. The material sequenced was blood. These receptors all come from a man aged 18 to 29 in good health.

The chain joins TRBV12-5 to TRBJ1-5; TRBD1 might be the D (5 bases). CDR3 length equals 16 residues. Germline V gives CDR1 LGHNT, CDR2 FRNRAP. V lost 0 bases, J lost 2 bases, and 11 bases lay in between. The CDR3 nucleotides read TGTGCTAGTGGTTTGGTTCTGGGGCTTGGCAATCAGCCCCAGCATTTT. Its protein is CASGLVLGLGNQPQHF.

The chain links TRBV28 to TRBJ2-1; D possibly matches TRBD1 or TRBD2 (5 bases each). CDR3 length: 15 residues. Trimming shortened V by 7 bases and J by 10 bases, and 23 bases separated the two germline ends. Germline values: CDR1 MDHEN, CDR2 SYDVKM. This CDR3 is CASKGLGEALIEQFF. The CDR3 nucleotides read TGTGCCAGCAAAGGATTGGGGGAAGCCCTTATCGAGCAGTTCTTC. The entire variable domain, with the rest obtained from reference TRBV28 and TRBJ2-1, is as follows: DVKVTQSSRYLVKRTGEKVFLECVQDMDHENMFWYRQDPGLGLRLIYFSYDVKMKEKGDIPEGYSVSREKKERFSLILESASTNQTSMYLCASKGLGEALIEQFFGPGTRLTVL.

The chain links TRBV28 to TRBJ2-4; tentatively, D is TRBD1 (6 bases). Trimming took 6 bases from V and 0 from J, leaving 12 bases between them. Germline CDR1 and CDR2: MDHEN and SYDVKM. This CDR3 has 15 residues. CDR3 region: CASSYRVKAKNIQYF. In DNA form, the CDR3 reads TGTGCCAGCAGCTACAGGGTGAAAGCCAAAAACATTCAGTACTTC.

The CDR3 coding sequence is TGTGCCAGCAGCACCGGGACATCTTCAGACTATGGCTACACCTTC. Translating it yields CASSTGTSSDYGYTF. The chain carries TRBV9 and TRBJ1-2; weak D call: TRBD1 (6 bases). V shed 4 bases and J shed 3 bases, with 16 bases lying between them. CDR1 is SGDLS and CDR2 is YYNGEE in the germline V gene. The CDR3 is 15 residues long.

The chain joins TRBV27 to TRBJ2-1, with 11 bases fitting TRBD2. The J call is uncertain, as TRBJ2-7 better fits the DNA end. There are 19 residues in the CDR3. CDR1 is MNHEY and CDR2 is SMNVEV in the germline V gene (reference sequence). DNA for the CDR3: TGTGCCAGCAGTTTAGGGGAGACTAGCGGGGCTTTTTCCTACAATGAGCAGTACTTC. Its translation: CASSLGETSGAFSYNEQYF.

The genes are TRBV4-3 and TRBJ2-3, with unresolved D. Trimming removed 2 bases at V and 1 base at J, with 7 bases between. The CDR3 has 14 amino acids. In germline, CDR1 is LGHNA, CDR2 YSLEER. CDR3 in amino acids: CASSQNPRTDTQYF. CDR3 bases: TGCGCCAGCAGCCAAAACCCCCGCACAGATACGCAGTATTTT.

CDR3 DNA sequence: TGTGCCAGCAGTTTAGATCAGGGCACCGGGGAGCTGTTTTTT. As protein: CASSLDQGTGELFF. The chain carries TRBV12-3 or TRBV12-4 and TRBJ2-2; D perhaps matches TRBD1 (5 bases). The CDR3 loop spans 14 amino acids. Trimming took 1 base from V and 4 from J, leaving 7 bases between them.

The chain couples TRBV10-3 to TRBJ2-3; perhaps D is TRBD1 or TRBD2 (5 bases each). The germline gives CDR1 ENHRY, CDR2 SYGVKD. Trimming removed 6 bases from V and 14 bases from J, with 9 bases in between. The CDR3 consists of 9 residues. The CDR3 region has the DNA TGTGCCATCAGAATCGGGGCGTATTTT. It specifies CAIRIGAYF.

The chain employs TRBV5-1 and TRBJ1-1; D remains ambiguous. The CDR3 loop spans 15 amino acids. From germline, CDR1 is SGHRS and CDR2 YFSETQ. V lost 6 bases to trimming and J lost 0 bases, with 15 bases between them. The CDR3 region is CASTPPGRLNTEAFF. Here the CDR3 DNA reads TGCGCCAGCACACCGCCAGGACGGTTGAACACTGAAGCTTTCTTT.

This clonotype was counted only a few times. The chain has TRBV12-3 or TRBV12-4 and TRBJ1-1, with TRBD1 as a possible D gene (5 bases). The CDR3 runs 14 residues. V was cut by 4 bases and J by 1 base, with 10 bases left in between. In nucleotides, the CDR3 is TGTGCCAGCAGTTCGGGACTCCCGAACACTGAAGCTTTCTTT. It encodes CASSSGLPNTEAFF.

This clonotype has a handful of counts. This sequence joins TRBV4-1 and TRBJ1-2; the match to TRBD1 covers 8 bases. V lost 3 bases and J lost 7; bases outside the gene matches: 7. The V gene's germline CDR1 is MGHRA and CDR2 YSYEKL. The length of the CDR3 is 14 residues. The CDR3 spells CASSQRTGWIGYTF. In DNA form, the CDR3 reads TGCGCCAGCAGCCAGAGGACAGGGTGGATTGGCTACACCTTC.

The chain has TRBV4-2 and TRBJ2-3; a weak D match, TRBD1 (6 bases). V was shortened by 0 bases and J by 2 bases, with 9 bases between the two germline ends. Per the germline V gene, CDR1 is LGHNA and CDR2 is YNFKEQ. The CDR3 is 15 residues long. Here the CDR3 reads CASSQDNRATDTQYF. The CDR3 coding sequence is TGTGCCAGCAGCCAAGATAACAGGGCCACAGATACGCAGTATTTT.

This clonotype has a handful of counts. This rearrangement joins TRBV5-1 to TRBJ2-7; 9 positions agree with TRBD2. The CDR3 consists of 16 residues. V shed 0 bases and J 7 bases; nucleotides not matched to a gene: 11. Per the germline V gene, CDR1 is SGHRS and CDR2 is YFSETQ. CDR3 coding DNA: TGCGCCAGCAGCTTGGAGGGACTAGCTTTGGTCAATGAGCAGTACTTC. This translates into CASSLEGLALVNEQYF.

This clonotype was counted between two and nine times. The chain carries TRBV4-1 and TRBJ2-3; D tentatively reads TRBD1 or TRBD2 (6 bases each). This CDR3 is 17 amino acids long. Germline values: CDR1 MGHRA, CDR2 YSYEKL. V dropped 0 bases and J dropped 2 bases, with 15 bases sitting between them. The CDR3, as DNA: TGCGCCAGCAGCCAAGATTTGACGGGGGCCCTCACAGATACGCAGTATTTT. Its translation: CASSQDLTGALTDTQYF.

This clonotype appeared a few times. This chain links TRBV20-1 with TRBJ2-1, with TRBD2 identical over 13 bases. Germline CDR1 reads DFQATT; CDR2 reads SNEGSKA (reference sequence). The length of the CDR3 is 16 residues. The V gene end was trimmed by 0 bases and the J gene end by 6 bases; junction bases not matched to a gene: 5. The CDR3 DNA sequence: TGCAGTGCTAGAGAACTAGCGGGGGGGGGTTTCAATGAGCAGTTCTTC. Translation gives CSARELAGGGFNEQFF.

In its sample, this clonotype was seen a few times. Here the CDR3 reads CASSATGEFYNEQFF. CDR3 coding DNA: TGTGCCAGCAGCGCGACAGGGGAATTCTACAATGAGCAGTTCTTC. This chain links TRBV11-3 with TRBJ2-1; 8 bases agree with TRBD1. CDR3 size: 15 residues. CDR1 is SGHNT and CDR2 is YENEEA in the germline V gene. V gave up 5 bases and J gave up 3 bases; unmatched junction bases: 6.

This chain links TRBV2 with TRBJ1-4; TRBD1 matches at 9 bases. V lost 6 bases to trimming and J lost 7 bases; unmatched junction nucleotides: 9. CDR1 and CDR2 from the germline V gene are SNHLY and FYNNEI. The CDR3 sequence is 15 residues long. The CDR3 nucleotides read TGTGCCAGCAGCGAATCCGGGACAGGGTTTGAAAAACTGTTTTTT. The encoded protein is CASSESGTGFEKLFF.